Detailed here is one TCR beta chain. Trimming cost V 1 base and J 2 bases; bases outside gene matches: 2. Germline CDR1 KGHSH, CDR2 LQKENI. The length of the CDR3 is 15 residues. This record belongs to a study of long-term antiretroviral therapy in people with HIV. Assay version v3.0 of immunoSEQ was used, and it was run at survey level. Assay: immunoSEQ multiplex PCR; the TCRdb copy retains only in-frame clones and omits some. This table holds under 30,000 clones, about 86% found once. This receptor was obtained from a young woman with HIV. Sequenced material: unsorted PBMCs, taken 1.9 years after starting antiretroviral therapy. The V call is TRBV18, the J call TRBJ1-3, with 7 bases aligning to TRBD1. CDR3 residues: CASSPQGATGNTIYF. DNA of the CDR3: TGTGCCAGCTCACCACAGGGGGCAACTGGAAACACCATATATTTT. The entire variable domain, with the rest obtained from reference TRBV18 and TRBJ1-3, is as follows: NAGVMQNPRHLVRRRGQEARLRCSPMKGHSHVYWYRQLPEEGLKFMVYLQKENIIDESGMPKERFSAEFPKEGPSILRIQQVVRGDSAAYFCASSPQGATGNTIYFGEGSWLTVV.